This TCR beta chain was recovered during a study of control samples from healthy donors and cancer patients. Losses at the gene ends were 6 bases for V and 8 bases for J; bases not matched to a gene: 7. Germline-derived CDR1 and CDR2 are SNHLY and FYNNEI. The CDR3 runs 14 residues. Produced via immunoSEQ multiplex PCR; TCRdb's table is partial and in-frame only. The profile covers roughly 150,000 clones, with around 88% appearing a single time and about 1.8% taken by the ten largest. The rearrangement uses TRBV2 and TRBJ2-1; TRBD1 aligns across 10 bases. The sequence derives from a man between 18 and 35 years old in good health. Material: blood. CDR3 loop: CASSTTGGGDEQFF. The DNA for the CDR3 is TGTGCCAGCAGCACGACAGGGGGCGGGGATGAGCAGTTCTTC.